The present T cell receptor beta chain was sequenced within a study of Ad26.COV2.S vaccination and SARS-CoV-2 variants. In the study overall: As a participant in COV1001, the donor was in the Ad26.COV2.S trial arm. The study's findings and limits: Marked by substantial breadth, spike-specific CD8+ and CD4+ T cell responses were reportedly seen after vaccination. Responses of T cells in total may have been underestimated by the TCR breadth and depth analyses.

Clones were read by immunoSEQ multiplex PCR, and TCRdb kept only the in-frame ones, dropping some. The table includes roughly 700,000 clones, 80% to 90% detected once. The CDR3 has 11 residues. V lost 4 bases to trimming and J lost 4 bases, with 5 bases between them. The germline V gene has CDR1 SGHTS and CDR2 YDEGEE. Treatment reported: some 19 received Ad26.COV2.S at low or high dose, single or two shots; roughly 5 received placebo; per-sample allocation not given. The study sampled participants on day 63 after the first vaccine or placebo injection. Based in Boston, the donor was an adult of 18-55 years. Turning to this clone: Antigen: not known.

Source: peripheral blood, taken in a trial of Ad26.COV2.S vaccine versus placebo. This sequence was found in a person aged 18-65 years who received the Ad26.COV2.S COVID-19 vaccine or a placebo. J is TRBJ1-1 and V is TRBV5-8; D is undetermined. This CDR3 is CASSHFTEAFF. CDR3 coding DNA: TGTGCCAGCAGCCACTTCACTGAAGCTTTCTTT.